The 3 T cell receptor beta chains below were found in one sample sequenced in a study of T cell responses to AZD1222 COVID-19 vaccine. The assay was immunoSEQ multiplex PCR, and TCRdb's table has in-frame clones only and misses some. Of around 96,000 clones in the sample, around nine tenths were seen once. The specimen comprised peripheral blood, sampled 28 days after the second AZD1222 dose. These receptors were taken from an adult who received the AZD1222 COVID-19 vaccine.

This clone was detected only once. The chain combines TRBV9 with TRBJ2-1; TRBD2 matches at 10 bases. The CDR3 spans 16 residues. Germline values: CDR1 SGDLS, CDR2 YYNGEE. Trimming at V came to 4 bases and at J to 5 bases, leaving 9 bases not matched to a gene. The CDR3 DNA reads as TGTGCCAGCAGCACTTTTGGACTAGCGGCAGACAATGAGCAGTTCTTC. Residues: CASSTFGLAADNEQFF.

The gene calls are TRBV19 and TRBJ1-4; no clear D. V was clipped by 3 bases and J by 4 bases, with 12 bases between them. The CDR3 length is 15 residues. Germline-derived CDR1 and CDR2 are LNHDA and SQIVND (reference sequence). The CDR3 protein is CASSIAGQINEKLFF. CDR3 coding DNA: TGTGCCAGTAGTATTGCGGGCCAGATTAATGAAAAACTGTTTTTT. The full variable domain, rest sourced from reference TRBV19 and TRBJ1-4, is DGGITQSPKYLFRKEGQNVTLSCEQNLNHDAMYWYRQDPGQGLRLIYYSQIVNDFQKGDIAEGYSVSREKKESFPLTVTSAQKNPTAFYLCASSIAGQINEKLFFGSGTQLSVL.

The CDR3: CASSLEPDYNEQFF. The CDR3 bases are TGTGCCAGCAGCTTAGAGCCAGATTACAATGAGCAGTTCTTC. This rearrangement joins TRBV7-9 to TRBJ2-1, with unresolved D. The CDR3 loop spans 14 amino acids. V was clipped by 1 base and J by 4 bases, with 8 bases between them. Germline V CDR1 and CDR2: SEHNR, FQNEAQ (reference sequence).